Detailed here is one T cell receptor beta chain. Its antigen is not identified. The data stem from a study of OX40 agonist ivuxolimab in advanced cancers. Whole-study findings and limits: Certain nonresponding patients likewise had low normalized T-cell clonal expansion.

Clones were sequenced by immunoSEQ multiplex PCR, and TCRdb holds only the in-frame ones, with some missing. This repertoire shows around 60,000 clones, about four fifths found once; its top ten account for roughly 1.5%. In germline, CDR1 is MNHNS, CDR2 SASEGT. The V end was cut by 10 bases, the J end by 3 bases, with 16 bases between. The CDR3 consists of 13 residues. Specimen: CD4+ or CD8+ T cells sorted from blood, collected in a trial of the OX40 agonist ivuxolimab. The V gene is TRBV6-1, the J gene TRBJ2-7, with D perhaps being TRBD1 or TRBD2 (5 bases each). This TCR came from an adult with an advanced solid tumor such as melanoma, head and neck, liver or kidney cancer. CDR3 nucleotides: TGTGCCACCCTTCGGGCAGGGAGCTACGAGCAGTACTTC. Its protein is CATLRAGSYEQYF.